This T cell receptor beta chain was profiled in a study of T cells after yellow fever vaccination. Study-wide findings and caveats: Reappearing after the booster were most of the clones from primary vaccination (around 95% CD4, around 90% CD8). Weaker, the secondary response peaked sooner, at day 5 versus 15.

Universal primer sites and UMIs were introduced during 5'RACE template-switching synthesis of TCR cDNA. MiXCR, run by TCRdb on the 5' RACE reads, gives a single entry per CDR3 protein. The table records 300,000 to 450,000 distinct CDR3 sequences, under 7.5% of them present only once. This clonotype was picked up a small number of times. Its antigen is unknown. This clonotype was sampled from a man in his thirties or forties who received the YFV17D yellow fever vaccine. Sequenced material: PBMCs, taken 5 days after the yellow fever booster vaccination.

Written as DNA, the CDR3 is TGTGCCAGCAGCCCCCGCCGGGACAGGGGATACAATGAGCAGTTCTTC. Encoded protein: CASSPRRDRGYNEQFF. V gene TRBV7-2 combines with J gene TRBJ2-1, with 10 nucleotides matching TRBD1. Germline V gene lookup returns CDR1 SGHTA and CDR2 FQGNSA. Trimming removed 5 bases from V and 4 bases from J; junction bases left unmatched: 8. CDR3 size: 16 residues. The whole variable domain, filled in from reference TRBV7-2 and TRBJ2-1, reads GAGVSQSPSNKVTEKGKDVELRCDPISGHTALYWYRQSLGQGLEFLIYFQGNSAPDKSGLPSDRFSAERTGGSVSTLTIQRTQQEDSAVYLCASSPRRDRGYNEQFFGPGTRLTVL.